The sequence of this T cell receptor beta chain was determined in a study of response to subunit inactivated influenza vaccine. This clonotype was counted a few times. Its target is unknown. TCRdb redid the calling of the RT-PCR reads with MiXCR, one entry per CDR3 protein. The sample records 800,000 to 1,000,000 distinct CDR3 sequences, less than 25% being singletons. Study-level points and caveats: It was the authors' suggestion that each seasonal influenza vaccination recruits few new T cells.

The sequence was collected from a man in his forties or fifties who received an inactivated influenza vaccine. This material consisted of PBMCs from blood, taken more than 4 days after vaccination.

In DNA, the CDR3 is TGCGCCAGCAGCCTTGAGTTGGGTATCAGAAATTCACCCCTCCACTTT. Protein sequence: CASSLELGIRNSPLHF. V usage is TRBV5-1 and J usage is TRBJ1-6; D is uncertain. V lost 4 bases, J lost 7 bases, and 18 bases lay in between. Germline CDR1 SGHRS, CDR2 YFSETQ. CDR3 length: 16 residues.